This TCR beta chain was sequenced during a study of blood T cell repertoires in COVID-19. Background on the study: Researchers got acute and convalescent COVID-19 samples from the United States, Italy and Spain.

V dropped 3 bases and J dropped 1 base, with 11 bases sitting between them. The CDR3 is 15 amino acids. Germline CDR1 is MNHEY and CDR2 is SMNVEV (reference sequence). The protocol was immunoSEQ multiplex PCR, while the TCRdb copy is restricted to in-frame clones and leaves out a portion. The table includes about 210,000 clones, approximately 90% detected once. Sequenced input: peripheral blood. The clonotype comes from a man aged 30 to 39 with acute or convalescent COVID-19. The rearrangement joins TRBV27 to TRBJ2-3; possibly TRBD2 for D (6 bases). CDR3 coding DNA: TGTGCCAGCAGTTTGACTAGGGTGGGCACAGATACGCAGTATTTT. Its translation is CASSLTRVGTDTQYF.